Following are 10 T cell receptor beta chains from one sample sequenced in a study of CD8 T cells in Susac syndrome. RNA totalling roughly 0.45 to 1 ug underwent reverse transcription with random hexamers. TCRdb reprocessed the immunoSEQ multiplex PCR reads via MiXCR and lists one record per CDR3 protein. The table records fewer than 60,000 distinct CDR3 sequences, 95% of them present only once. Sequenced input: CD8+ T cells from PBMCs. These TCRs come from a human donor with Susac syndrome.

The chain couples TRBV5-1 to TRBJ2-2; TRBD2 might be the D (6 bases). Germline assignment: CDR1 SGHRS and CDR2 YFSETQ. V was cut by 2 bases and J by 3 bases, with 11 bases left in between. CDR3 size: 15 residues. CDR3 coding DNA: TGCGCCAGCAGCTTTCGAGGAGGGGACACCGGGGAGCTGTTTTTT. This sequence encodes CASSFRGGDTGELFF.

The chain carries TRBV30 and TRBJ1-2; D remains unclear. Per germline, CDR1 GTSNPN and CDR2 SVGIG (reference sequence). The CDR3 length is 15 residues. V lost 6 bases, J lost 0 bases, and 17 bases lay in between. The CDR3 DNA follows: TGTGCCTGTACACCCTACGGCAGAGCTAACTATGGCTACACCTTC. As protein: CACTPYGRANYGYTF. Complete variable domain (other parts from reference TRBV30 and TRBJ1-2): SQTIHQWPATLVQPVGSPLSLECTVEGTSNPNLYWYRQAAGRGLQLLFYSVGIGQISSEVPQNLSASRPQDRQFILSSKKLLLSDSGFYLCACTPYGRANYGYTFGSGTRLTVV.

The CDR3 loop is CASSPGGETQYF. CDR3 DNA: TGCGCCAGCAGCCCTGGGGGGGAGACCCAGTACTTC. This chain links TRBV4-3 with TRBJ2-5; D might be TRBD2 (6 bases). V dropped 4 bases and J dropped 5 bases, with 8 bases sitting between them. The CDR3 is 12 amino acids. Germline-derived CDR1 and CDR2 are LGHNA and YSLEER.

The chain links TRBV19 to TRBJ1-2; D is possibly TRBD1 (5 bases). The germline CDR1 and CDR2 sequences are LNHDA and SQIVND (reference sequence). This CDR3 contains 16 residues. V was cut by 7 bases and J by 7 bases, with 25 bases left in between. The CDR3 bases are TGTGCCAGTACCTCGGGACTCCTAGGGCAGAGGTTTGGCTACACCTTC. It specifies CASTSGLLGQRFGYTF.

The chain links TRBV29-1 to TRBJ2-2, with 13 bases lining up with TRBD2. Trimming at V came to 0 bases and at J to 6 bases, leaving 4 bases not matched to a gene. CDR3 length: 16 residues. CDR1 and CDR2 (germline): SQVTM, ANQGSEA. As DNA, the CDR3 is TGCAGCGTTGAAGATCCGGGACTAGCGGGGTCCGGGGAGCTGTTTTTT. Its translation is CSVEDPGLAGSGELFF.

This chain links TRBV11-2 with TRBJ1-1, with D possibly TRBD1 on 6 matching bases. This CDR3 is built from 15 residues. CDR1 SGHAT and CDR2 FQNNGV come from the germline V gene. The germline V and J ends were trimmed by 1 base and 0 bases, with 9 bases remaining between them. The CDR3 nucleotides are TGTGCCAGCAGCTTAGCAGGGGATCTGAACACTGAAGCTTTCTTT. It encodes CASSLAGDLNTEAFF.

This chain joins TRBV20-1 and TRBJ1-2, with D tentatively TRBD1 (6 bases). The V gene lost 3 bases and the J gene lost 4 bases, with 9 bases spanning the gap. Per germline, CDR1 DFQATT and CDR2 SNEGSKA (reference sequence). The CDR3 spans 12 residues. The CDR3 spells CSASQGIYGYTF. For the CDR3, the DNA is TGCAGTGCTAGCCAGGGGATCTATGGCTACACCTTC.

The V call is TRBV7-9, the J call TRBJ2-1; TRBD2 matches at 9 bases. Germline CDR1 reads SEHNR; CDR2 reads FQNEAQ (reference sequence). V lost 6 bases to trimming and J lost 9 bases; unmatched junction nucleotides: 6. The CDR3 is 13 residues long. CDR3 in amino acids: CASSFGGGVEQFF. The CDR3 DNA reads TGTGCCAGCAGTTTTGGCGGGGGGGTTGAGCAGTTCTTC.

V gene TRBV29-1 combines with J gene TRBJ2-7; weak D call: TRBD1 (5 bases). V was pared by 3 bases and J by 2 bases, with 11 bases between. From germline, CDR1 is SQVTM and CDR2 ANQGSEA. CDR3 size: 13 residues. CDR3 DNA: TGCAGCGTTGAGGGTCAGGGCACCTACGAGCAGTACTTC. Residues: CSVEGQGTYEQYF.

The chain employs TRBV27 and TRBJ2-7, with D unresolved. This CDR3 is built from 14 residues. V lost 5 bases and J 5 bases, leaving 16 bases between the germline ends. From germline, CDR1 is MNHEY and CDR2 SMNVEV (reference sequence). The CDR3 DNA follows: TGTGCCAGCAGTCTACTCCCTAACCCAGACGAGCAGTACTTC. It yields the protein CASSLLPNPDEQYF.